This T cell receptor beta chain was found in a study of regulatory T cells in long-lasting Graves disease (TCRdb year 2021). Notes on the research overall: Newly diagnosed Graves' disease patients had taken antithyroid drugs for less than 3 months. Persistent Graves' disease patients were compared with newly diagnosed Graves' disease patients by peripheral blood TCR sequencing and RNA sequencing. The study was registered as a clinical trial and conducted in China. A total of roughly 35 samples underwent TCR sequencing: approximately 13 from persistent and around 20 from newly diagnosed Graves' disease patients. Summary of the overall study and its limitations: Lower TCR Shannon entropy and fewer highly expanded clones were observed in persistent Graves' disease patients than in newly diagnosed patients, which suggested clonal expansion. The authors acknowledged the small sample size as a limitation that may reduce accuracy. More public clonotypes were shared among persistent patients (roughly 2,700) than among newly diagnosed patients (over 900). Preferential use of TRBV28, TRBJ1-2 and TRBJ2-5 was observed in persistent disease, whereas TRBV20-1 and TRBJ2-1 were favored in newly diagnosed disease. Peripheral blood alone was examined, since thyroid tissue, which constituted the primary lesion, could not be accessed. Sequencing and analysis were limited to the TCR beta chain.

This clonotype was seen a few times. The specificity of this receptor is unknown. Per-nucleotide qualities are absent, and no much larger clonotype sits a single base away. The library was prepared using multiplex PCR. Instrument used: Illumina HiSeq 4000. To build TCR beta libraries, CDR3 regions were amplified by Arm-PCR using iRepertoire HTBI primers. Before sequencing, the PCR products went through gel purification. The study's processing was this. Gene usage analysis of CDR3 amino acid clonotypes used the roughly 62 TRBV and more than 13 TRBJ segments found across samples. Filtered high-quality paired reads were merged into contigs using COPE and FqMerger. BLAST was used to align contigs to the IMGT TRBV, TRBD and TRBJ reference genes, and CDR3 was defined following IMGT. Highly expanded clones were defined as clonotypes with a frequency above 0.1%. Shannon entropy served as the measure of repertoire diversity, while the Gini coefficient captured V-J evenness. Public clonotypes were defined as clonotypes shared by more than one individual. TCRdb took the public reads, trimmed them with fastp at Q25, ran MiXCR for clone calling and kept in-frame beta chains. Each CDR3 protein appears once, grouped with its most common genes and DNA. The V and J calls and clone size are TCRdb's, not the authors'. A total of 400,000 to 450,000 distinct CDR3 sequences appear in this sample, about 15% of them only once. Of the sample, about 10% falls within the top ten clones.

The sample's time point label, decoded: newly diagnosed GD, antithyroid drugs for less than 3 months. RNA was extracted from PBMCs in TRIzol for both TCR sequencing and RNA sequencing. The diagnosis of Graves' disease was made according to American Thyroid Association guidelines. The patients came from an endocrinology department in Xi'an, China. Each patient gave roughly 8.4 milliliters of peripheral blood, collected in an EDTA anticoagulant tube. Ficoll Paque Plus density gradient separation was used to isolate PBMCs, and no additional T cell sorting was done. RNA quality was checked with an Agilent 2100 Bioanalyzer and agarose gel, and concentration with a NanoDrop 2000. Via the germline V gene, CDR1 is SGHAT and CDR2 FQNNGV. Taken from cysteine to phenylalanine, the CDR3 has 16 residues. Only the CDR3 DNA is retained, 48 bases long and in frame from the first base. Trimming takes 1 base off V and 1 base off J; junction bases not matched to a gene: 3.

The same specimen was also included in a second study, on T cells in Graves' hyperthyroidism and ophthalmopathy. Reported in the second study: Stable Graves' hyperthyroidism was defined as the absence of progression to ophthalmopathy over 18 months of follow-up. Hyperthyroidism patients were newly diagnosed, had a disease duration of under 2 months, and were aged 18 to 65 years. Exclusion was applied to patients with uncontrolled infections, other autoimmune diseases, pregnancy or lactation. Diagnoses were established on the basis of clinical symptoms, serum thyroxine and TRAb, thyroid ultrasound, and orbital computed tomography. The TCR CDR3 was subjected to a first round of RT-PCR using the HTBI primer set and the Qiagen OneStep RT-PCR kit. Most expanded thyroid clonotypes (frequency above 0.001) were also found in blood, which suggests that blood repertoires may mirror thyroid immune responses. A 13 V-J signature model separated ophthalmopathy from stable hyperthyroidism, with just over 85% sensitivity and roughly 81% specificity in cross-validation and 80%/75% in testing. In validation, the model predicted progression to ophthalmopathy a median of about 5.9 months before onset, with roughly 71% sensitivity and almost 75% specificity. A discovery cohort of roughly 96 patients, roughly 43 with Graves' ophthalmopathy and approximately 55 with stable Graves' hyperthyroidism, was used to find distinguishing TCR V-J signatures. Prospective prediction of ophthalmopathy was tested in an independent validation cohort consisting of some 18 hyperthyroidism patients and around 16 patients who later progressed to ophthalmopathy. The 90 or so discovery patients were randomly split 7:3 into training and test sets. In roughly six Graves' hyperthyroidism patients, the study also compared T-cell repertoires from thyroid tissue with T-cell repertoires from blood. Once sampling was done, hyperthyroidism patients were given methimazole at a starting dose of 30 mg daily, whereas ophthalmopathy patients were given high-dose intravenous methylprednisolone. Libraries were constructed in a second round of multiplex PCR, after which size selection and purification were performed. Libraries were sequenced paired-end with 100 bp reads on an Illumina HiSeq2000. SOAPnuke was used to process the raw data, removing reads that contained adapters or uncalled bases, had a mean Phred below 15, or lacked an exact match to the constant primer or identifier. High-quality paired reads were merged with COPE v1.2.5, and unique nucleotide sequences were defined as clonotypes. MiTCR v1.1 was used to align the clonotypes against IMGT TRBV, TRBD and TRBJ reference segments. Analysis was restricted to V-J combinations with a frequency above 0.0001, which covered roughly 99% of repertoires. The TCS score was defined as the ratio of F50 (clonal expansion) to E x V (chaos), calculated using BLOSUM62-based TCRdist between CDR3 peptides within each V-J. Welch's t-statistics and random forest reduced around 520 V-J features to roughly 13, which were used in a naive Bayes classifier (R e1071). Sample size was not statistically predetermined, and investigators were not blinded to group allocation. The paper reports TCR Vbeta CDR3 sequencing of over 120 peripheral blood samples: around 41 ophthalmopathy, 75 to 80 hyperthyroidism and 17 progressor patients.

Source: peripheral blood mononuclear cells (PBMCs), taken at new diagnosis, from a patient treated with antithyroid drugs. The origin of this receptor is a woman under 40 with Graves disease. Donor details come from another sample of the same person, matched by shared clones. The chain couples TRBV11-2 to TRBJ2-5; a stretch of 10 junction bases matches TRBD1. The nucleotides read TGTGCCAGCAGCTTAGTGGGGACAGGGGCCCAAGAGACCCAGTACTTC. This is translated as CASSLVGTGAQETQYF. Extended through the reference TRBV11-2 and TRBJ2-5 proteins, this CDR3 yields the full variable domain: EAGVAQSPRYKIIEKRQSVAFWCNPISGHATLYWYQQILGQGPKLLIQFQNNGVVDDSQLPKDRFSAERLKGVDSTLKIQPAKLEDSAVYLCASSLVGTGAQETQYFGPGTRLLVL.